The 10 T cell receptor beta chains below all came from one sample that was sequenced in a study of blood T cells in healthy people across ages. Alongside a J-beta primer mix, a sample-barcoded 5' primer served in a second PCR lasting about 7 to 11 cycles. TCRdb re-analysed the 5' RACE reads in MiXCR, keeping a single row per CDR3 protein. There are about 1.6 million distinct CDR3 sequences in the sample; about 31% occur only once, and roughly 12% lies in the top ten. Material for sequencing was blood. The source of these receptors is a woman aged 25 to 39 in good health.

This clonotype was seen a few times. The chain is built from TRBV5-1 and TRBJ2-1, with TRBD2 matching 13 bases. J gave up 10 bases and V 7 bases, and 8 bases lay outside the gene matches. Germline loops: CDR1 SGHRS, CDR2 YFSETQ. CDR3 length: 14 residues. The CDR3 protein is CASGLAGATKEQFF. DNA of the CDR3: TGCGCCAGCGGACTAGCGGGGGCTACAAAAGAGCAGTTCTTC.

The chain couples TRBV30 to TRBJ2-3; D may be TRBD2 (5 bases). Trimming removed 8 bases from V and 6 bases from J, with 18 bases in between. This CDR3 spans 13 amino acids. In germline, CDR1 is GTSNPN, CDR2 SVGIG (reference sequence). The CDR3 DNA reads as TGTGCCGGAGGTATACGGAGCCGTGATACGCAGTATTTT. As protein: CAGGIRSRDTQYF.

This clonotype was seen a few times. This chain joins TRBV20-1 and TRBJ2-3; tentative D call: TRBD1 (6 bases). This CDR3 spans 15 amino acids. Germline CDR1 is DFQATT and CDR2 is SNEGSKA (reference sequence). Deletions cut 7 bases from V and 0 bases from J, with 17 bases between. The CDR3 here is CSGTVGGISTDTQYF. For the CDR3, the DNA is TGCAGTGGGACGGTTGGGGGCATTAGCACAGATACGCAGTATTTT.

The rearrangement uses TRBV3-1 and TRBJ2-2, with D perhaps TRBD2 (6 bases). The germline gives CDR1 LGHDT, CDR2 YNNKEL (reference sequence). With 7 bases removed from V and 6 bases from J, the gap between germline ends came to 15 bases. The CDR3 extends over 14 amino acids. CDR3 region: CASNAGTWAGELFF. Here the CDR3 DNA reads TGTGCCAGCAATGCGGGAACCTGGGCCGGGGAGCTGTTTTTT.

The chain couples TRBV7-9 to TRBJ1-1; 8 bases match TRBD1. The CDR3 is 15 amino acids. Trimming removed 5 bases from V and 4 bases from J; junction bases left unmatched: 9. Germline V gene data show CDR1 as SEHNR and CDR2 as FQNEAQ (reference sequence). CDR3 DNA sequence: TGTGCCAGCAGCCCCCGGGACAGGAGAGTCACTGAAGCTTTCTTT. Translated, it gives CASSPRDRRVTEAFF.

V usage is TRBV6-4 and J usage is TRBJ1-1, with D possibly TRBD1 on 5 matching bases. V lost 2 bases and J lost 0, with 10 bases in between. The CDR3 consists of 15 residues. CDR1 is MRHNA, CDR2 SNTAGT, per germline. The CDR3, as DNA: TGTGCCAGCAGTGACGGAAAGGGACTGAACACTGAAGCTTTCTTT. This codes for CASSDGKGLNTEAFF.

Many counts were recorded for this clonotype. The chain carries TRBV29-1 and TRBJ2-3; D tentatively fits TRBD1 or TRBD2 (5 bases each). The CDR3 sequence is 11 residues long. Deletions cut 7 bases from V and 11 bases from J, with 16 bases between. Germline CDR1 is SQVTM and CDR2 is ANQGSEA. Here the CDR3 DNA reads TGCAGCGGCGAGTGGGGGTATGGGCAGTATTTT. This encodes CSGEWGYGQYF.

The V and J genes are TRBV12-3 or TRBV12-4 and TRBJ2-3, with 13 bases lining up with TRBD2. The CDR3 runs to 18 residues. V trimming: 6 bases; J trimming: 2 bases; junction bases outside the gene matches: 11. Written as DNA, the CDR3 is TGTGCCAGCAGCTTCCCGGGACTAGCGGGGATACACACAGATACGCAGTATTTT. It codes for CASSFPGLAGIHTDTQYF.

A word on this clonotype: At one end, the junction sequence differs from germline, possibly due to a read error. CDR3 nucleotide sequence: TGCGCCAGCAGCTTGGCGGCAGGGGCCATCTACGGGCAGTACTTC. Its translation: CASSLAAGAIYGQYF. The J gene is TRBJ2-7, the V gene TRBV5-1, with D possibly being TRBD1 (6 bases). This CDR3 contains 15 residues. Germline CDR1 SGHRS, CDR2 YFSETQ.

The rearrangement joins TRBV24-1 to TRBJ2-1; D is unclear. Trimming pared 3 bases from V and 4 bases from J, leaving 9 bases between. The CDR3 is 14 amino acids. Germline V gene data show CDR1 as KGHDR and CDR2 as SFDVKD. CDR3 nucleotide sequence: TGTGCCACCAGTGATCCTACAAGGTACAATGAGCAGTTCTTC. Protein product: CATSDPTRYNEQFF.